This T cell receptor (beta chain) was recovered during a study of OX40 agonist ivuxolimab in advanced cancers. The overall study: The study treated patients with ivuxolimab, an agonistic anti-OX40 (CD134) antibody. Among those enrolled, mean age was about 63 years (range about 23 to 85) and 75% to 85% were male. Notes on the study in general: Partial responders dosed at 0.1-3.0 mg/kg displayed clonal expansion ranking among the lowest.

Generated by immunoSEQ multiplex PCR, the TCRdb table keeps only in-frame clones and is missing some. The table records about 26,000 clones, 70% to 90% of them present only once. Points on this clone: No antigen is known for it.

The CDR3 covers 12 residues. CDR1 and CDR2 from the germline V gene are ENHRY and SYGVKD. V was cut by 6 bases and J by 4 bases, with 9 bases left in between. V gene TRBV10-3 combines with J gene TRBJ1-1; no clear D gene. The TCR comes from an adult with an advanced solid tumor such as melanoma, head and neck, liver or kidney cancer. Here the sequenced sample was CD4+ or CD8+ T cells sorted from blood, taken in a trial of the OX40 agonist ivuxolimab. In nucleotides, the CDR3 is TGTGCCATCAGCCCCGGAAGCACTGAAGCTTTCTTT. As protein: CAISPGSTEAFF.